Here is one T cell receptor (beta chain) with its context. The antigen is undetermined. The CDR3 sequence is 16 residues long. Trimming removed 5 bases from V and 5 bases from J; junction bases left unmatched: 10. Per the germline V gene, CDR1 is SGHTA and CDR2 is FQGNSA. Unique molecular identifiers featured in each of the TCR beta cDNA libraries. TCRdb recomputed calls from the PCR reads with MiXCR, one row per CDR3 protein. The sample lists 550,000 to 700,000 distinct CDR3 sequences; 44% were seen once. This record comes from a study of post-analysis software for immune sequencing data. As for the study in general: Patients with relapsing-remitting, secondary progressive and progressive-relapsing multiple sclerosis courses were all represented. Findings of the study overall: Compared with controls, patients had more of about 5 TRBV segments, including TRBV5-6, TRBV5-1 and TRBV20-1.

The origin of this receptor is a girl aged 5 to 17 with multiple sclerosis. Sequenced: blood. The chain uses TRBV7-2 and TRBJ2-5; 11 nucleotides line up with TRBD2. CDR3 nucleotide sequence: TGTGCCAGCAGCCTCTTAGCGGGGGGGAGAAAGGAGACCCAGTACTTC. As protein: CASSLLAGGRKETQYF.